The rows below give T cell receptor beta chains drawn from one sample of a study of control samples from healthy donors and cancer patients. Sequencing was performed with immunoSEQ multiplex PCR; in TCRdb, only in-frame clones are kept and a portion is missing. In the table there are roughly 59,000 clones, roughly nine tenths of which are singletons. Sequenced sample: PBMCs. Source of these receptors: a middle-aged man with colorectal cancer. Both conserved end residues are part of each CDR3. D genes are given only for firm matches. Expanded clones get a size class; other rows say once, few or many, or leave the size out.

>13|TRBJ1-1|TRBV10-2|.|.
CASSMRGGAEAFF
TGCGCCAGCAGCATGAGGGGGGGGGCTGAAGCTTTCTTT
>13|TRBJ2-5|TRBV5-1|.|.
CASSLNIGETQYF
TGCGCCAGCAGCTTGAACATAGGAGAGACCCAGTACTTC
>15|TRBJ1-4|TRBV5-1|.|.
CASSLGGPNNEKLFF
TGCGCCAGCAGCTTGGGTGGGCCTAATAATGAAAAACTGTTTTTT
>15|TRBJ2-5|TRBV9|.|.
CASSSNGGAQETQYF
TGTGCCAGCAGCTCAAACGGCGGGGCCCAAGAGACCCAGTACTTC
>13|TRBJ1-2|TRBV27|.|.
CASSLSENYGYTF
TGTGCCAGCAGTTTGTCCGAGAACTATGGCTACACCTTC
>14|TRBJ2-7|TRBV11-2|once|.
CASSLGTTPYEQYF
TGTGCCAGCAGCTTAGGGACCACCCCCTACGAGCAGTACTTC
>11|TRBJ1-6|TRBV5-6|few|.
CASSAKGTLHF
TGTGCCAGCAGCGCGAAGGGGACCCTCCACTTT
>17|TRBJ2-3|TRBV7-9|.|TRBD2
CASSSQGAGGHTDTQYF
TGTGCCAGCAGCTCGCAGGGCGCGGGGGGACACACAGATACGCAGTATTTT
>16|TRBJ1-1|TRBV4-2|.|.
CASSQPGRTANTEAFF
TGTGCCAGCAGCCAACCGGGGAGGACAGCTAACACTGAAGCTTTCTTT
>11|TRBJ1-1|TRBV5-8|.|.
CASVSRVEAFF
TGTGCCAGCGTGAGTCGGGTTGAAGCTTTCTTT
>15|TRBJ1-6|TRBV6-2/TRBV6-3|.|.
CASSYARQFNSPLHF
TGTGCCAGCAGTTACGCCCGGCAGTTTAATTCACCCCTCCACTTT
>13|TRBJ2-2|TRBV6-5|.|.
CASKYGARGELFF
TGTGCCAGCAAATACGGGGCACGTGGGGAGCTGTTTTTT
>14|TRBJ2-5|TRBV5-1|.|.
CASSLSDLQETQYF
TGCGCCAGCAGCTTGAGTGATCTTCAAGAGACCCAGTACTTC
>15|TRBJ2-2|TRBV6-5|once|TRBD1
CASSYVTGGGGELFF
TGTGCCAGCAGTTACGTAACAGGGGGTGGCGGGGAGCTGTTTTTT